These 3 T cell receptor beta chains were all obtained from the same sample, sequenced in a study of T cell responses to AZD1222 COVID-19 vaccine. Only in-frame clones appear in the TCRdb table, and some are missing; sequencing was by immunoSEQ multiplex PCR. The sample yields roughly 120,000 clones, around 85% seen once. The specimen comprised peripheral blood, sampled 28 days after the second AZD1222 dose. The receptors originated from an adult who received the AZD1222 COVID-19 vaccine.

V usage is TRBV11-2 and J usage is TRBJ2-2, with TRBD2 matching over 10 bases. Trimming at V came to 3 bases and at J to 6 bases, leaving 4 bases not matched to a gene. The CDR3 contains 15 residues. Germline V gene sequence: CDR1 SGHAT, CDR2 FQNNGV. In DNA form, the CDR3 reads TGTGCCAGCAGCTTTAGCGGGGGGAGGGCCGGGGAGCTGTTTTTT. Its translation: CASSFSGGRAGELFF.

In DNA form, the CDR3 reads TGTGCCACCCGGGGACCGAACACCGGGGAGCTGTTTTTT. Its translation: CATRGPNTGELFF. This chain joins TRBV6-4 and TRBJ2-2, with D tentatively TRBD1 or TRBD2 (5 bases each). Germline V gene lookup returns CDR1 MRHNA and CDR2 SNTAGT. The V end lost 10 bases, the J end lost 0 bases, and 9 bases lay between the germline ends. CDR3 length: 13 residues.

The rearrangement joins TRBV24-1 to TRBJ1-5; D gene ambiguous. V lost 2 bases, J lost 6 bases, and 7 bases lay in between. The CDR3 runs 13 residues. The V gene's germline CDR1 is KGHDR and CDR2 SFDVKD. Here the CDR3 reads CATSDSGVQPQHF. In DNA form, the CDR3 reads TGTGCCACCAGTGATTCTGGGGTTCAGCCCCAGCATTTT.